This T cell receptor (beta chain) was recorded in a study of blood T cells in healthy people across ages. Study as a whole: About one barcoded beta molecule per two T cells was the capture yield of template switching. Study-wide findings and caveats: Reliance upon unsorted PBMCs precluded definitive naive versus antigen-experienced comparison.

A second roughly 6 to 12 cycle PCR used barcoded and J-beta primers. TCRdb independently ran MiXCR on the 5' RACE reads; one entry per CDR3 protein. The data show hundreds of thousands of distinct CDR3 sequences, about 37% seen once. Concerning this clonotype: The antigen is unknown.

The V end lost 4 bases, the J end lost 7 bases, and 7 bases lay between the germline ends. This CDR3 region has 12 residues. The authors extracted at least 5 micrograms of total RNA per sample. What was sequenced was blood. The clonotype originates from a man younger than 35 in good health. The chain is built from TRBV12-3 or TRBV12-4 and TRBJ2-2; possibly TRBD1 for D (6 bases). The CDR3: CASSWTVGELFF. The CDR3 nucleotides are TGTGCCAGCAGTTGGACAGTCGGGGAGCTGTTTTTT.